These 27 T cell receptor beta chains originate from one sample sequenced in a study of shared clonotypes between healthy human individuals. Profiled with immunoSEQ multiplex PCR; TCRdb holds only in-frame clones, not every one. The table has hundreds of thousands of clones, around 78% seen once. The sample taken for sequencing was PBMCs. The receptors were gathered from a woman aged 40-49 years in good health. Some clones in this sample may be carry-over from other donors' samples.

Turning to this clone: Distinct nucleotide sequences in the sample also encode this CDR3. CDR3 loop: CAISGGGEQYF. In nucleotides, the CDR3 is TGTGCCATCAGTGGGGGGGGCGAGCAGTACTTC. The rearrangement uses TRBV10-3 and TRBJ2-7; the match to TRBD2 covers 7 bases. V dropped 4 bases and J dropped 6; count of bases not matched to a gene: 0. The CDR3 length is 11 residues. CDR1 and CDR2 (germline): ENHRY, SYGVKD.

The rearrangement uses TRBV5-4 and TRBJ2-1; D gene unclear. CDR1 and CDR2 (germline): SGHNT, YYREEE (reference sequence). The length of the CDR3 is 15 residues. The V end was cut by 0 bases, the J end by 6 bases, with 13 bases between. The CDR3 bases are TGTGCCAGCAGCTTGGCCGCCGGCCCCACCAATGAGCAGTTCTTC. Protein product: CASSLAAGPTNEQFF.

About this clone itself: This sample also contains other DNA sequences that code for the same CDR3. The chain combines TRBV28 with TRBJ1-5, with D uncertain. Trimming removed 2 bases at V and 3 bases at J, with 2 bases between. Germline CDR1 is MDHEN and CDR2 is SYDVKM. The CDR3 loop spans 12 amino acids. The CDR3: CASSLLNQPQHF. The CDR3 DNA reads TGTGCCAGCAGTTTACTCAATCAGCCCCAGCATTTT. Full variable domain (remainder filled in from reference TRBV28 and TRBJ1-5): DVKVTQSSRYLVKRTGEKVFLECVQDMDHENMFWYRQDPGLGLRLIYFSYDVKMKEKGDIPEGYSVSREKKERFSLILESASTNQTSMYLCASSLLNQPQHFGDGTRLSIL.

The chain employs TRBV6-5 and TRBJ2-1; 12 bases match TRBD2. This CDR3 region has 15 residues. Unmatched junction bases numbered 5, after V lost 5 bases and J lost 6 bases. Germline CDR1 MNHEY, CDR2 SVGAGI. The CDR3 protein is CASSRASGRANEQFF. Written as DNA, the CDR3 is TGTGCCAGCAGTAGAGCTAGCGGGAGGGCCAATGAGCAGTTCTTC.

The rearrangement uses TRBV5-4 and TRBJ2-7; TRBD1 aligns across 8 bases. The ends lost 2 bases at V and 6 bases at J; junction bases unmatched: 1. The germline V gene encodes CDR1 SGHNT and CDR2 YYREEE (reference sequence). This CDR3 has 12 residues. The CDR3: CASSFTGGEQYF. The CDR3 nucleotides read TGTGCCAGCAGCTTCACAGGGGGCGAGCAGTACTTC.

This chain uses TRBV7-8 with TRBJ2-7, with 7 bases that match TRBD2. CDR3 length: 16 residues. Per germline, CDR1 SGHVS and CDR2 FQNEAQ. J lost 0 bases, V lost 1 base, and 6 bases had no gene match. For the CDR3, the DNA is TGTGCCAGCAGCTTAGGGCCGGGACTAACCTCCTACGAGCAGTACTTC. It codes for CASSLGPGLTSYEQYF.

V gene TRBV2 combines with J gene TRBJ2-2, with D uncertain. The germline V gene encodes CDR1 SNHLY and CDR2 FYNNEI. V was pared by 6 bases and J by 2 bases, with 7 bases between. CDR3 length equals 13 residues. CDR3 region: CASRAINTGELFF. CDR3 bases: TGTGCCAGCAGAGCGATAAACACCGGGGAGCTGTTTTTT.

This clone was seen just once. This chain uses TRBV4-3 with TRBJ2-3; D is perhaps TRBD2 (5 bases). This CDR3 has 17 residues. Germline V gene sequence: CDR1 LGHNA, CDR2 YSLEER. V lost 0 bases and J 4 bases, leaving 17 bases between the germline ends. CDR3 sequence: CASSQEFRDWAADTQYF. CDR3 nucleotides: TGCGCCAGCAGCCAAGAGTTCCGGGATTGGGCCGCAGATACGCAGTATTTT.

Only one count was recorded for this clone. A far bigger clonotype differs at one base, so this is likely a read error. The V and J genes are TRBV30 and TRBJ1-4; D might be TRBD1 (5 bases). Germline CDR1 reads GTSNPN; CDR2 reads SVGIG (reference sequence). There are 15 residues in the CDR3. CDR3 region: CAWSVLRARGEKLLF. The CDR3 DNA is TGTGCCTGGAGTGTACTCAGGGCGAGGGGCGAAAAACTGCTTTTT.

V and J are TRBV5-6 and TRBJ1-2, with a tentative D call TRBD1 (6 bases). V lost 0 bases, J lost 0 bases, and 15 bases lay in between. CDR3 length: 17 residues. CDR1 is SGHDT, CDR2 YYEEEE, per germline. The CDR3 DNA sequence: TGTGCCAGCAGCTTGGCCAGGGGCATTGGGGCTAACTATGGCTACACCTTC. Translating gives CASSLARGIGANYGYTF.

The table lists this clone with a few counts. The genes are TRBV14 and TRBJ2-3; D not resolved. V was clipped by 0 bases and J by 6 bases, with 4 bases between them. Germline CDR1 and CDR2: SGHDN and FVKESK. The CDR3 consists of 12 residues. The CDR3 protein is CASSQERDTQYF. The DNA for the CDR3 is TGTGCCAGCAGCCAAGAACGGGATACGCAGTATTTT. The full variable domain, with the rest looked up from reference TRBV14 and TRBJ2-3, is EAGVTQFPSHSVIEKGQTVTLRCDPISGHDNLYWYRRVMGKEIKFLLHFVKESKQDESGMPNNRFLAERTGGTYSTLKVQPAELEDSGVYFCASSQERDTQYFGPGTRLTVL.

This clone occurred once. The chain has TRBV4-3 and TRBJ2-3, with D possibly matching TRBD1 (5 bases). This CDR3 has 15 amino acids. V lost 1 base, J lost 2 bases, and 10 bases lay in between. CDR1 is LGHNA, CDR2 YSLEER, per germline. DNA for the CDR3: TGCGCCAGCAGCCAAGTTTACAGGAACACAGATACGCAGTATTTT. This sequence encodes CASSQVYRNTDTQYF.

The rearrangement joins TRBV20-1 to TRBJ1-2; no firm D call. Germline V CDR1 and CDR2: DFQATT, SNEGSKA (reference sequence). The germline V and J ends were trimmed by 6 bases and 4 bases, with 6 bases remaining between them. The CDR3 runs to 10 residues. CDR3 coding DNA: TGCAGTGCCCAAATCTATGGCTACACCTTC. It codes for CSAQIYGYTF.

Details on this clone: Other DNA sequences in this sample translate to the same CDR3. The gene calls are TRBV4-3 and TRBJ1-5; D is ambiguous. V shed 0 bases and J shed 6 bases, with 6 bases lying between them. CDR1 is LGHNA, CDR2 YSLEER, per germline. The CDR3 totals 13 residues. CDR3 sequence reads: CASSQDLTQPQHF. CDR3 nucleotide sequence: TGCGCCAGCAGCCAAGATTTGACTCAGCCCCAGCATTTT.

This clone was detected many times. The gene calls are TRBV7-8 and TRBJ1-5; 10 nucleotides align to TRBD1. Trimming cost V 4 bases and J 1 base; bases outside gene matches: 7. CDR3 length: 17 amino acids. Germline V lookup: CDR1 SGHVS, CDR2 FQNEAQ. The CDR3 is CASSYIGTGDSNQPQHF. The CDR3 DNA reads TGTGCCAGCAGCTACATTGGGACAGGGGACAGCAATCAGCCCCAGCATTTT. Looking up the rest from reference TRBV7-8 and TRBJ1-5 gives the full variable domain: GAGVSQSPRYKVAKRGQDVALRCDPISGHVSLFWYQQALGQGPEFLTYFQNEAQLDKSGLPSDRFFAERPEGSVSTLKIQRTQQEDSAVYLCASSYIGTGDSNQPQHFGDGTRLSIL.

This chain connects TRBV28 to TRBJ2-6; TRBD1 is a possible D gene (6 bases). This CDR3 region has 16 residues. With 3 bases removed from V and 2 bases from J, the gap between germline ends came to 11 bases. Germline V lookup: CDR1 MDHEN, CDR2 SYDVKM. CDR3 in amino acids: CASSFLSGAGANVLTF. The CDR3, as DNA: TGTGCCAGCAGTTTTCTATCAGGGGCTGGGGCCAACGTCCTGACTTTC.

The J gene is TRBJ2-1, the V gene TRBV12-5, with no clear D. Per the germline V gene, CDR1 is LGHNT and CDR2 is FRNRAP. Between the trimmed V and J ends, which lost 4 bases and 3 bases, there was a span of 1 base. This CDR3 has 11 amino acids. DNA of the CDR3: TGTGCTAGTGGTTACTACAATGAGCAGTTCTTC. It codes for CASGYYNEQFF.

This chain uses TRBV10-2 with TRBJ2-1; 7 bases match TRBD2. The CDR3 length is 15 residues. Per the germline V gene, CDR1 is WSHSY and CDR2 is SAAADI. V lost 6 bases and J lost 7; bases outside the gene matches: 12. The CDR3 reads CASSVRRPSGNEQFF. The CDR3 region has the DNA TGCGCCAGCAGCGTGAGACGACCTAGCGGTAATGAGCAGTTCTTC.

This chain links TRBV6-6 with TRBJ2-3, with a weak D call TRBD1 (5 bases). The CDR3 consists of 13 residues. Germline-derived CDR1 and CDR2 are MNHNY and SVGAGI (reference sequence). Trimming pared 0 bases from V and 5 bases from J, leaving 6 bases between. The CDR3 nucleotides read TGTGCCAGCAGTTACTCCACAGGAGATACGCAGTATTTT. Amino acids: CASSYSTGDTQYF.

The rearrangement uses TRBV10-3 and TRBJ2-3; 12 positions match TRBD2. V lost 10 bases and J lost 0; bases outside the gene matches: 11. CDR1 and CDR2 from the germline V gene are ENHRY and SYGVKD. The CDR3 consists of 17 residues. The CDR3 DNA reads as TGTGCCACCGGTGGGGCTAGCGGGAGGGAGAGCACAGATACGCAGTATTTT. Its translation: CATGGASGRESTDTQYF.

J is TRBJ2-7 and V is TRBV5-1, with 8 bases lining up with TRBD1. CDR3 length: 15 amino acids. Germline assignment: CDR1 SGHRS and CDR2 YFSETQ. The junction had 5 bases not matched to a gene; V was cut back by 1 base and J by 2 bases. This chain's CDR3 is CASSLIGQGTYEQYF. CDR3 nucleotide sequence: TGCGCCAGCAGCTTGATAGGACAGGGCACCTACGAGCAGTACTTC.

J is TRBJ2-1 and V is TRBV19; no clear D gene. The length of the CDR3 is 13 residues. The V gene's germline CDR1 is LNHDA and CDR2 SQIVND (reference sequence). Trimming removed 5 bases from V and 4 bases from J, with 9 bases in between. CDR3 DNA sequence: TGTGCCAGTAGTCCCCCGGAGTACAATGAGCAGTTCTTC. Its translation: CASSPPEYNEQFF.

V gene TRBV10-3 combines with J gene TRBJ2-1; 8 bases fit TRBD1. Germline lookup yields CDR1 ENHRY and CDR2 SYGVKD. V was clipped by 6 bases and J by 9 bases; unmatched bases: 10. CDR3 size: 14 residues. The CDR3 region is CAIRKDRDETEQFF. CDR3 sequence (DNA): TGTGCCATCAGAAAGGACAGGGACGAAACTGAGCAGTTCTTC.

Notes on this clone: This likely stems from a read error, as it lies one base from a far larger clone. The CDR3 end shows no conserved phenylalanine or tryptophan, and so a read error is likely. J is TRBJ1-2 and V is TRBV30; D gene unclear. Germline CDR1 is GTSNPN and CDR2 is SVGIG (reference sequence). Trimming stripped 6 bases from V and 6 bases from J, with 23 bases between. CDR3 length equals 15 residues. This CDR3 reads CACLWGSGEVHGYTS. Here the CDR3 DNA reads TGTGCCTGCCTCTGGGGTTCCGGGGAAGTCCATGGCTACACCTCC.

This chain connects TRBV6-1 to TRBJ2-2; 10 bases agree with TRBD2. Germline assignment: CDR1 MNHNS and CDR2 SASEGT. The V and J ends lost 4 bases and 6 bases, in that order; junction bases with no gene match: 5. This CDR3 has 15 amino acids. The CDR3 is CASSVLAGEAGELFF. The CDR3 bases are TGTGCCAGCAGTGTCCTAGCGGGAGAGGCCGGGGAGCTGTTTTTT.

The rearrangement links TRBV15 to TRBJ2-3; D unclear. V gave up 1 base and J gave up 6 bases, with 11 bases separating them. The CDR3 is made up of 14 amino acids. CDR1 is LNHNV, CDR2 YYDKDF, per germline (reference sequence). CDR3 sequence: CATSRVNPRDTQYF. The CDR3 DNA reads TGTGCCACCAGCAGAGTTAACCCCAGGGATACGCAGTATTTT. Variable domain in full (rest from reference TRBV15 and TRBJ2-3): DAMVIQNPRYQVTQFGKPVTLSCSQTLNHNVMYWYQQKSSQAPKLLFHYYDKDFNNEADTPDNFQSRRPNTSFCFLDIRSPGLGDTAMYLCATSRVNPRDTQYFGPGTRLTVL.

The chain is built from TRBV9 and TRBJ2-3; 8 positions agree with TRBD2. The CDR3 loop spans 15 amino acids. V trimming: 3 bases; J trimming: 2 bases; junction bases outside the gene matches: 5. The germline V gene has CDR1 SGDLS and CDR2 YYNGEE. The CDR3 DNA is TGTGCCAGCAGCGCTAGACTAGCGAACACAGATACGCAGTATTTT. Protein sequence: CASSARLANTDTQYF.